The T cell receptor (beta chain) under discussion was sequenced for a study of blood T cell repertoires in COVID-19. Assay: immunoSEQ multiplex PCR; the TCRdb copy retains only in-frame clones and omits some. The sample has about 290,000 clones; around 85% are singletons. The ends lost 3 bases at V and 7 bases at J; junction bases unmatched: 13. The CDR3 consists of 15 residues. Germline V lookup: CDR1 DFQATT, CDR2 SNEGSKA (reference sequence). The chain is built from TRBV20-1 and TRBJ2-7; 9 nucleotides match TRBD2. Sequencing was done on a sample of peripheral blood. This receptor was identified in a woman in her 50s with active or convalescent COVID-19. The CDR3: CSASRGAGGLGEQYF. The CDR3 DNA is TGCAGTGCTAGTCGCGGTGCGGGAGGGCTGGGGGAGCAGTACTTC.